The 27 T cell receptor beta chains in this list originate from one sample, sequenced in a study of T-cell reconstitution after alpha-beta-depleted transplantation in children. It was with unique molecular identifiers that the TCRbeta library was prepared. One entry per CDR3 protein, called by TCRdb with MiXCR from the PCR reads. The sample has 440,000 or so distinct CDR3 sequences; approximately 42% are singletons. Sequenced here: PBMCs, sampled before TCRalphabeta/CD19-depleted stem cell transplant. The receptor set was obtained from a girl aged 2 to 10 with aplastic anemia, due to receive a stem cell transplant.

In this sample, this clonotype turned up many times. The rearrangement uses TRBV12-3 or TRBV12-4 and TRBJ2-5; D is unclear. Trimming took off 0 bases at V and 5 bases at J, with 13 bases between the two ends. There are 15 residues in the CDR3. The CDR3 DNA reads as TGTGCCAGCAGTTTAGCCTGGACGGCTGGTGAGACCCAGTACTTC. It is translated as CASSLAWTAGETQYF.

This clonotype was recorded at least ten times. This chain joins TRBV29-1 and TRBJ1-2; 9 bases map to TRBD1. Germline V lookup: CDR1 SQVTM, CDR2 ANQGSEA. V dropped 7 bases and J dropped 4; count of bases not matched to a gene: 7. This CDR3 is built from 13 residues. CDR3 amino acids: CSAYLTGGYGYTF. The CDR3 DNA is TGCAGCGCCTATTTGACAGGGGGCTATGGCTACACCTTC.

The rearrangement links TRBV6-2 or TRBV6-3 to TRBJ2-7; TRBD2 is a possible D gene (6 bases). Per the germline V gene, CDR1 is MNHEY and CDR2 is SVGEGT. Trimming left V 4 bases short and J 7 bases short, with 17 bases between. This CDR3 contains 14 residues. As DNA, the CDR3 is TGTGCCAGCAGTTCGGTTAGCGGAAGCTTAGAGCAGTACTTC. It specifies CASSSVSGSLEQYF.

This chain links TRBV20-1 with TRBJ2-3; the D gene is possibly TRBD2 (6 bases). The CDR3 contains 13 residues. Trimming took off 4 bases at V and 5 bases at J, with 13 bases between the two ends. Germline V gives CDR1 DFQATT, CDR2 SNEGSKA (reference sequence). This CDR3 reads CSATKRVIDTQYF. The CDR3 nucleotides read TGCAGTGCTACAAAGCGGGTGATAGATACGCAGTATTTT.

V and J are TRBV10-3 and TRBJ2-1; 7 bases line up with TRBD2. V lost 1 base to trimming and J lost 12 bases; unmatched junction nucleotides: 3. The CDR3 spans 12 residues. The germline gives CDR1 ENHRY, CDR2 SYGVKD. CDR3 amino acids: CAISELGLTQFF. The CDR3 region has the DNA TGTGCCATCAGTGAGTTGGGACTAACGCAGTTCTTC.

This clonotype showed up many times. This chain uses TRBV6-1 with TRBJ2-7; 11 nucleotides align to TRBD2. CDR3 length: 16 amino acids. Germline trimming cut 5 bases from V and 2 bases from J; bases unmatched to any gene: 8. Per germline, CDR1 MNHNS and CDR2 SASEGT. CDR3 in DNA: TGTGCCAGCAGTCGCCTAGCGGGAGGAAATACCTACGAGCAGTACTTC. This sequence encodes CASSRLAGGNTYEQYF.

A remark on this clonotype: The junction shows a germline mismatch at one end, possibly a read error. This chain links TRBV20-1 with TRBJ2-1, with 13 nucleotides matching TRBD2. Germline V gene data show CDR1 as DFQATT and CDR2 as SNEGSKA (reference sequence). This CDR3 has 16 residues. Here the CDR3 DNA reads TGCTGTGCTAGACTACTAGCGGGAGGGTCCTACAATGAGCAGTTCTTC. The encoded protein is CCARLLAGGSYNEQFF.

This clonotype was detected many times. The CDR3 bases are TGCGCCAGCAGTGTAGGAGCCGAATACAATGAGCAGTTCTTC. It specifies CASSVGAEYNEQFF. The rearrangement links TRBV4-1 to TRBJ2-1; the D is unclear. V lost 6 bases and J lost 4, with 13 bases in between. Per germline, CDR1 MGHRA and CDR2 YSYEKL. This CDR3 comprises 14 residues.

The DNA of the CDR3 is TGCGCCAGCAGCTCGGGACAGGGGGTCCAAGAGACCCAGTACTTC. This codes for CASSSGQGVQETQYF. The chain has TRBV5-1 and TRBJ2-5; 11 positions match TRBD1. The ends lost 3 bases at V and 1 base at J; junction bases unmatched: 2. The CDR3 is 15 residues long. CDR1 SGHRS and CDR2 YFSETQ come from the germline V gene.

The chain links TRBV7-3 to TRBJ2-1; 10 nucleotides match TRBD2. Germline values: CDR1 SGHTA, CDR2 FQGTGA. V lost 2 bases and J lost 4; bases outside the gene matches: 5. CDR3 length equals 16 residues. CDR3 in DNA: TGTGCCAGCAGCTTATATCCGGGACTAGCGTACAATGAGCAGTTCTTC. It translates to CASSLYPGLAYNEQFF.

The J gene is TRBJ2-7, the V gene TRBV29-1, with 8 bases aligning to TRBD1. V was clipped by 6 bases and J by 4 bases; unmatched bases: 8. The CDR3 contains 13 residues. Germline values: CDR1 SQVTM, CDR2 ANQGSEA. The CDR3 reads CSVQRQGMYEQYF. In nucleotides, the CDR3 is TGCAGCGTCCAACGACAGGGGATGTACGAGCAGTACTTC.

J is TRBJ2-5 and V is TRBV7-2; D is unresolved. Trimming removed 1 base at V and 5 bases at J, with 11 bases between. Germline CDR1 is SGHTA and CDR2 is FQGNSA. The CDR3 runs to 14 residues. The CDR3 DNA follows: TGTGCCAGCAGCTTAGACAGAGGAACGGAGACCCAGTACTTC. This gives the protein CASSLDRGTETQYF.

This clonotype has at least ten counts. The CDR3: CASSHGQGRTGELFF. The DNA for the CDR3 is TGCGCCAGCAGCCACGGACAGGGCCGGACCGGGGAGCTGTTTTTT. The J gene is TRBJ2-2, the V gene TRBV5-1; 8 bases match TRBD1. This CDR3 has 15 amino acids. The ends lost 4 bases at V and 5 bases at J; junction bases unmatched: 7. In germline, CDR1 is SGHRS, CDR2 YFSETQ. Complete variable domain (other parts from reference TRBV5-1 and TRBJ2-2): KAGVTQTPRYLIKTRGQQVTLSCSPISGHRSVSWYQQTPGQGLQFLFEYFSETQRNKGNFPGRFSGRQFSNSRSEMNVSTLELGDSALYLCASSHGQGRTGELFFGEGSRLTVL.

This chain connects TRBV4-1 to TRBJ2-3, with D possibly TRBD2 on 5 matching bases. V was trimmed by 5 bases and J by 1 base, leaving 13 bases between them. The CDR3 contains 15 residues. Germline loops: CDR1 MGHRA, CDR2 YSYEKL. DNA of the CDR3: TGCGCCAGCAGCTCCCGTGGTAGCGGCACAGATACGCAGTATTTT. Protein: CASSSRGSGTDTQYF.

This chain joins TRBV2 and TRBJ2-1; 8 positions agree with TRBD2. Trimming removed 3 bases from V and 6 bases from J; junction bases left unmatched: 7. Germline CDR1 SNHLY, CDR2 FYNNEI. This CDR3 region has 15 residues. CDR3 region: CASSDAGGWANEQFF. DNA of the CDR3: TGTGCCAGCAGTGATGCGGGGGGTTGGGCCAATGAGCAGTTCTTC.

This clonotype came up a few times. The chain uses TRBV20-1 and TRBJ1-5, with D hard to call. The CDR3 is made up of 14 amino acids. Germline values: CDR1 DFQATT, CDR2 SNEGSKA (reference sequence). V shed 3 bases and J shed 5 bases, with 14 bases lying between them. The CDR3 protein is CSASDPGVDQPQHF. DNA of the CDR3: TGCAGTGCTAGTGATCCGGGTGTTGATCAGCCCCAGCATTTT.

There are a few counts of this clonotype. CDR3 amino acids: CATSRPYGSGSPGGETQYF. CDR3 nucleotide sequence: TGTGCCACCAGCAGACCCTACGGGAGCGGGTCACCCGGGGGAGAGACCCAGTACTTC. The chain combines TRBV15 with TRBJ2-5, with D perhaps matching TRBD2 (6 bases). V lost 2 bases and J 4 bases, leaving 26 bases between the germline ends. CDR3 length: 19 residues. Germline CDR1 LNHNV, CDR2 YYDKDF (reference sequence).

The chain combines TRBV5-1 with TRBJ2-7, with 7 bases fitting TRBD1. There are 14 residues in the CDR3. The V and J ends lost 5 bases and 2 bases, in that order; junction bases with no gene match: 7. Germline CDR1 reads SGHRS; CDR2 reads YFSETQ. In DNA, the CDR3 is TGCGCCAGCAGAGGACGCGACAGGGCCTACGAGCAGTACTTC. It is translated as CASRGRDRAYEQYF. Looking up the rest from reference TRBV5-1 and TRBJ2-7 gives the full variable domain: KAGVTQTPRYLIKTRGQQVTLSCSPISGHRSVSWYQQTPGQGLQFLFEYFSETQRNKGNFPGRFSGRQFSNSRSEMNVSTLELGDSALYLCASRGRDRAYEQYFGPGTRLTVT.

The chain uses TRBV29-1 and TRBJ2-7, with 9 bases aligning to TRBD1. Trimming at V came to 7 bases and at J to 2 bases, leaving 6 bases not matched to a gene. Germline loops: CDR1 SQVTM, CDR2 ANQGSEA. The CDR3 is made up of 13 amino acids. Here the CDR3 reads CSARDRVTYEQYF. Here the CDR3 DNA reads TGCAGCGCTAGGGACAGGGTAACCTACGAGCAGTACTTC.

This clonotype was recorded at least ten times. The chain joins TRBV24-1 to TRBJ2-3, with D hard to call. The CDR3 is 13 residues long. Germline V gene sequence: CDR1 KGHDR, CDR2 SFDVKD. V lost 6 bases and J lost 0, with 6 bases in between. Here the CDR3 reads CATSRTSTDTQYF. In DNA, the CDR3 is TGTGCCACCAGTAGGACGAGCACAGATACGCAGTATTTT.

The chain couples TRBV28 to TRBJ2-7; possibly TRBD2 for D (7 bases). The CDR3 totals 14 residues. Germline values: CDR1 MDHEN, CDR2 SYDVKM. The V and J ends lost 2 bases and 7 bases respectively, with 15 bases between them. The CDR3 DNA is TGTGCCAGCAGTTTAAGAGGGGGGGCACGGGAGCAGTACTTC. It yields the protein CASSLRGGAREQYF.

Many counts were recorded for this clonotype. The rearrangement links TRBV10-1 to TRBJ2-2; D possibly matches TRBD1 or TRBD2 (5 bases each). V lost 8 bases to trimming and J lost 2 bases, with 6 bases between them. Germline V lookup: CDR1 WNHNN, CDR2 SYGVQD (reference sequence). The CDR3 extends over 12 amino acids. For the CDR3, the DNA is TGCGCCAGCGGGACCAACACCGGGGAGCTGTTTTTT. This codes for CASGTNTGELFF.

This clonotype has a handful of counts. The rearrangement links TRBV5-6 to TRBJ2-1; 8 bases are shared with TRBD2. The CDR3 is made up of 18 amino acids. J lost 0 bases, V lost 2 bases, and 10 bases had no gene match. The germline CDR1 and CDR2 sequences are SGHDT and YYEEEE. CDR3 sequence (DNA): TGTGCCAGCAGCTTCCTAAGTACTAGCGGCCGCTCCTACAATGAGCAGTTCTTC. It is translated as CASSFLSTSGRSYNEQFF.

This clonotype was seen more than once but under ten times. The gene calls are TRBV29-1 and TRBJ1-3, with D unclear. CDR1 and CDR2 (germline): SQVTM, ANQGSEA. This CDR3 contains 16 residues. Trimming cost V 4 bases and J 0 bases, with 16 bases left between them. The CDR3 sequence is CSVVAKARFSGNTIYF. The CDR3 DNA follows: TGCAGCGTTGTTGCGAAGGCCAGATTCTCTGGAAACACCATATATTTT.

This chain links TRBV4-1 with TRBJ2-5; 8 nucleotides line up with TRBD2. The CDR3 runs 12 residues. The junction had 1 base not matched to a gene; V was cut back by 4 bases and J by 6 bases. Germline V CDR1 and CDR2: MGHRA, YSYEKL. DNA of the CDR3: TGCGCCAGCAGCCCGGGAGGGAAGACCCAGTACTTC. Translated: CASSPGGKTQYF.

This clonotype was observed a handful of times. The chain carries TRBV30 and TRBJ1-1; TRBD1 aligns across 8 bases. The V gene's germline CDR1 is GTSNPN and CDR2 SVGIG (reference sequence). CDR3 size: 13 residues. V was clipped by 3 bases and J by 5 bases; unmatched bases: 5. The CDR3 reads CAWRGQGATEAFF. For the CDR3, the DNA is TGTGCCTGGAGAGGTCAGGGGGCAACTGAAGCTTTCTTT. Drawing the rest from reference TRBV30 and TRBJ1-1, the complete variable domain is SQTIHQWPATLVQPVGSPLSLECTVEGTSNPNLYWYRQAAGRGLQLLFYSVGIGQISSEVPQNLSASRPQDRQFILSSKKLLLSDSGFYLCAWRGQGATEAFFGQGTRLTVV.

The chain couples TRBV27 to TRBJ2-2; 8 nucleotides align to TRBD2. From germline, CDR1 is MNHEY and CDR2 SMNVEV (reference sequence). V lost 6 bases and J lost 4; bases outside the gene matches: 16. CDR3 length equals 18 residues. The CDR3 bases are TGTGCCAGCAGCTCCCCGGGGGGACTAGTTCTCGGCACCGGGGAGCTGTTTTTT. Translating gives CASSSPGGLVLGTGELFF.